These 16 T cell receptor beta chains were sequenced from one sample in a study of blood T cell repertoires in COVID-19. Assay: immunoSEQ multiplex PCR; the TCRdb copy retains only in-frame clones and omits some. Among under 200,000 clones listed, about 90% were seen once. Sample: peripheral blood. These TCRs come from a man in his forties with active or convalescent COVID-19.

This rearrangement joins TRBV2 to TRBJ1-5; no firm D call. Trimming removed 2 bases from V and 0 bases from J, with 11 bases in between. Germline CDR1 SNHLY, CDR2 FYNNEI. This CDR3 region has 16 residues. DNA for the CDR3: TGTGCCAGCAGTGAACTTTCCACCTATAGCAATCAGCCCCAGCATTTT. Its translation is CASSELSTYSNQPQHF.

This chain links TRBV7-9 with TRBJ1-1; 7 bases align to TRBD1. V lost 5 bases, J lost 1 base, and 13 bases stayed unmatched. This CDR3 has 17 amino acids. Germline CDR1 is SEHNR and CDR2 is FQNEAQ (reference sequence). The CDR3 nucleotides are TGTGCCAGCAGCCAAGGGGACAGCACCTTATCGAACACTGAAGCTTTCTTT. As protein: CASSQGDSTLSNTEAFF.

This clone was seen a few times. This chain joins TRBV24-1 and TRBJ1-5; D perhaps matches TRBD1 (5 bases). Trimming stripped 2 bases from V and 6 bases from J, with 10 bases between. The CDR3 has 14 amino acids. Germline-derived CDR1 and CDR2 are KGHDR and SFDVKD. The chain's CDR3 is CATSDSRDGQPQHF. In DNA form, the CDR3 reads TGTGCCACCAGTGATTCCAGGGATGGTCAGCCCCAGCATTTT.

The chain couples TRBV5-1 to TRBJ1-2; 9 bases are a match to TRBD1. Trimming at V came to 3 bases and at J to 3 bases, leaving 6 bases not matched to a gene. The germline gives CDR1 SGHRS, CDR2 YFSETQ. The CDR3 consists of 15 residues. The CDR3 loop reads CASSSGQGMDYGYTF. CDR3 bases: TGCGCCAGCAGCTCCGGACAGGGGATGGACTATGGCTACACCTTC. Drawing the rest from reference TRBV5-1 and TRBJ1-2, the complete variable domain is KAGVTQTPRYLIKTRGQQVTLSCSPISGHRSVSWYQQTPGQGLQFLFEYFSETQRNKGNFPGRFSGRQFSNSRSEMNVSTLELGDSALYLCASSSGQGMDYGYTFGSGTRLTVV.

This clone was picked up a small number of times. This sequence joins TRBV28 and TRBJ1-1; D possibly corresponds to TRBD1 (6 bases). The CDR3 length is 15 residues. Deletions cut 5 bases from V and 5 bases from J, with 18 bases between. CDR1 is MDHEN and CDR2 is SYDVKM in the germline V gene. The CDR3 region is CASSLHQGRDTEAFF. Written as DNA, the CDR3 is TGTGCCAGCAGTCTCCATCAGGGGAGGGATACTGAAGCTTTCTTT.

The chain is built from TRBV4-2 and TRBJ1-1, with D perhaps TRBD1 (5 bases). Germline CDR1 reads LGHNA; CDR2 reads YNFKEQ. The V gene lost 0 bases and the J gene lost 1 base, with 12 bases spanning the gap. This CDR3 has 16 amino acids. CDR3 loop: CASSQEWNRPNTEAFF. DNA for the CDR3: TGTGCCAGCAGCCAAGAATGGAACAGGCCGAACACTGAAGCTTTCTTT.

The chain is built from TRBV21-1 and TRBJ1-2. TRBV21-1 is listed as a pseudogene. The CDR3 contains 16 residues. The CDR3 bases are TGTGCCAGCAGCAAAGAGGCGGCGCACCAGAACTATGGCTACACCTTC. It encodes CASSKEAAHQNYGYTF.

V and J are TRBV7-9 and TRBJ1-5; TRBD1 is a possible D gene (5 bases). V gave up 7 bases and J gave up 1 base, with 20 bases separating them. Looked up from germline, CDR1 is SEHNR and CDR2 is FQNEAQ (reference sequence). CDR3 length: 17 residues. The CDR3 is CASTLGQGDSSNQPQHF. The CDR3, as DNA: TGTGCCAGCACCCTGGGGCAGGGCGACTCAAGCAATCAGCCCCAGCATTTT.

The chain employs TRBV4-1 and TRBJ1-5; tentatively, D is TRBD1 (6 bases). The CDR3 covers 16 residues. Germline V gene data show CDR1 as MGHRA and CDR2 as YSYEKL. V was cut by 0 bases and J by 5 bases, with 14 bases left in between. CDR3 amino acids: CASSQEGSGAYQPQHF. CDR3 nucleotide sequence: TGCGCCAGCAGCCAAGAAGGGTCAGGGGCATATCAGCCCCAGCATTTT.

The chain employs TRBV14 and TRBJ2-3, with 9 positions matching TRBD2. Unmatched junction bases numbered 3, after V lost 1 base and J lost 10 bases. The germline gives CDR1 SGHDN, CDR2 FVKESK. The CDR3 consists of 13 residues. CDR3 sequence (DNA): TGTGCCAGCAGCCAAGCGGCGGGGGGGGCGCAGTATTTT. Translating gives CASSQAAGGAQYF.

The chain employs TRBV2 and TRBJ1-2, with TRBD1 identical over 12 bases. The ends lost 6 bases at V and 3 bases at J; junction bases unmatched: 8. Germline CDR1 is SNHLY and CDR2 is FYNNEI. This CDR3 is built from 16 residues. Here the CDR3 DNA reads TGTGCCAGCAGCCCGAAGGGGACAGGGGGCGACTATGGCTACACCTTC. Translating it yields CASSPKGTGGDYGYTF.

The count of this clone is one. The chain carries TRBV6-5 and TRBJ2-3; the match to TRBD2 covers 7 bases. Per germline, CDR1 MNHEY and CDR2 SVGAGI. The CDR3 spans 11 residues. The J segment lost 6 bases and the V segment lost 7 bases, leaving 1 base of the junction unmatched. CDR3 in amino acids: CASTSGDTQYF. For the CDR3, the DNA is TGTGCCAGCACTAGCGGTGATACGCAGTATTTT.

The rearrangement uses TRBV28 and TRBJ1-1; 7 nucleotides agree with TRBD1. V dropped 4 bases and J dropped 8; count of bases not matched to a gene: 4. In germline, CDR1 is MDHEN, CDR2 SYDVKM. The CDR3 totals 12 residues. The DNA of the CDR3 is TGTGCCAGCAGTTCCAGGACAGGAGAAGCTTTCTTT. Translation: CASSSRTGEAFF.

This sequence joins TRBV7-8 and TRBJ1-2; D perhaps matches TRBD1 (6 bases). This CDR3 is built from 16 residues. Germline V gene data show CDR1 as SGHVS and CDR2 as FQNEAQ. V shed 7 bases and J shed 3 bases, with 21 bases lying between them. Here the CDR3 DNA reads TGTGCCAGCACCGAGACCGGGGGGGCGAAACACTATGGCTACACCTTC. This gives the protein CASTETGGAKHYGYTF.

The chain employs TRBV28 and TRBJ1-4; D unclear. Looked up from germline, CDR1 is MDHEN and CDR2 is SYDVKM. V was trimmed by 5 bases and J by 3 bases, leaving 10 bases between them. The CDR3 has 14 residues. The CDR3 DNA is TGTGCCAGCAGTCTACGCTATTCTAATGAAAAACTGTTTTTT. The encoded protein is CASSLRYSNEKLFF.

This rearrangement joins TRBV6-6 to TRBJ1-6, with 7 positions matching TRBD1. In germline, CDR1 is MNHNY, CDR2 SVGAGI (reference sequence). V lost 4 bases and J lost 10; bases outside the gene matches: 4. The CDR3 spans 13 residues. The CDR3 here is CASSSTGLSPLHF. CDR3 nucleotide sequence: TGTGCCAGCAGTTCGACAGGGCTCTCACCCCTCCACTTT.